This TCR beta chain was identified during a study of T cell responses to AZD1222 COVID-19 vaccine. Study-wide results and caveats: There were vaccine-associated CD4 TCRs across spike, dominant at 160-218 and 743-854. Seropositive at baseline were only a handful of AZD1222 recipients. The sample set comprised mostly white British donors with more females, and clonal diversity was possibly underestimated.

Repertoires were generated with immunoSEQ multiplex PCR, while TCRdb's copy carries only in-frame clones and drops some. The sample includes 100,000 to 150,000 clones, around 83% of them seen just once. This clone was seen a handful of times. Its specificity is unknown. The germline V and J ends were trimmed by 4 bases and 0 bases, with 9 bases remaining between them. Germline assignment: CDR1 SNHLY and CDR2 FYNNEI. The CDR3 has 15 amino acids. The TCR comes from an adult who received the AZD1222 COVID-19 vaccine. The chain recombines TRBV2 with TRBJ1-4; TRBD1 is a possible D gene (5 bases). Sequences were derived from peripheral blood, sampled 28 days after the second AZD1222 dose. As DNA, the CDR3 is TGTGCCAGCAGTGGATGGACACCAACTAATGAAAAACTGTTTTTT. Amino acids: CASSGWTPTNEKLFF.